Below, 17 T cell receptor beta chains from the same sample are listed, as sequenced in a study of identical twins. TCRdb called the 5' RACE reads again in MiXCR, with one record for every CDR3 protein. The sample consists of approximately 670,000 distinct CDR3 sequences, around 6% of them appearing once. Sequenced material: naive T cells sorted from blood. The source is a man between 18 and 29 years old in good health.

This clonotype was seen a handful of times. V gene TRBV15 combines with J gene TRBJ2-1, with D maybe TRBD2 (6 bases). The CDR3 is 18 residues long. Trimming pared 1 base from V and 2 bases from J, leaving 18 bases between. Germline assignment: CDR1 LNHNV and CDR2 YYDKDF (reference sequence). The CDR3 DNA sequence: TGTGCCACCAGCAGAGTACCAATTCGGGGGACTGCCTACAATGAGCAGTTCTTC. This translates into CATSRVPIRGTAYNEQFF.

This chain joins TRBV5-1 and TRBJ1-2, with 7 nucleotides matching TRBD1. Germline loops: CDR1 SGHRS, CDR2 YFSETQ. The CDR3 is made up of 14 amino acids. J lost 1 base, V lost 3 bases, and 3 bases had no gene match. CDR3 protein: CASSSGQVNYGYTF. The CDR3 DNA sequence: TGCGCCAGCAGCTCCGGACAGGTTAACTATGGCTACACCTTC.

Many counts were recorded for this clonotype. The chain is built from TRBV12-3 or TRBV12-4 and TRBJ2-1, with D perhaps TRBD2 (6 bases). Trimming took off 6 bases at V and 10 bases at J, with 13 bases between the two ends. The CDR3 spans 12 residues. The CDR3 DNA follows: TGTGCCAGCAGCAACGGAGGGAGCGAGCAGTTCTTC. This sequence encodes CASSNGGSEQFF.

In this sample, this clonotype turned up many times. The J gene is TRBJ2-3, the V gene TRBV20-1; TRBD2 agrees at 14 bases. J was trimmed by 1 base and V by 6 bases; bases with no gene match: 9. CDR1 is DFQATT, CDR2 SNEGSKA, per germline (reference sequence). The CDR3 spans 17 residues. In DNA, the CDR3 is TGCAGTGCCGTGACTAGCGGGAGGGCCGGGGGCACAGATACGCAGTATTTT. Translated, it gives CSAVTSGRAGGTDTQYF.

Many counts were recorded for this clonotype. This chain joins TRBV12-3 or TRBV12-4 and TRBJ1-2; perhaps TRBD1 as D (6 bases). Trimming pared 8 bases from V and 1 base from J, leaving 11 bases between. There are 13 residues in the CDR3. The CDR3 nucleotides are TGTGCCAGCGGCCGGACAGATAACTATGGCTACACCTTC. Its protein is CASGRTDNYGYTF.

This clonotype occurred many times. Mismatch with germline at one junction end may stem from a read error. The chain uses TRBV5-5 and TRBJ2-3; D unclear. Per germline, CDR1 SGHKS and CDR2 YYEKEE (reference sequence). This CDR3 comprises 12 residues. The CDR3: CASSRAETIPIF. CDR3 DNA sequence: TGTGCCAGCAGCCGGGCGGAGACCATCCCGATTTTT.

At least ten counts were recorded for this clonotype. The rearrangement uses TRBV12-3 or TRBV12-4 and TRBJ2-2; D call uncertain. Trimming shortened V by 9 bases and J by 2 bases, and 16 bases separated the two germline ends. CDR3 length equals 15 residues. CDR3: CASLQAQFNTGELFF. Written as DNA, the CDR3 is TGTGCCAGTCTTCAGGCCCAATTCAACACCGGGGAGCTGTTTTTT.

There are a few counts of this clonotype. The chain is built from TRBV9 and TRBJ1-2, with D hard to call. The ends were cut back, 6 bases at V and 3 bases at J, with 18 bases in the middle. Germline CDR1 and CDR2: SGDLS and YYNGEE. The CDR3 runs 15 residues. The CDR3: CASTLYPGADYGYTF. The CDR3, as DNA: TGTGCCAGCACCCTCTATCCAGGTGCGGACTATGGCTACACCTTC.

The CDR3 reads CASSTGTKMNTEAFF. In nucleotides, the CDR3 is TGTGCCAGTAGTACAGGGACGAAGATGAACACTGAAGCTTTCTTT. The V gene is TRBV19, the J gene TRBJ1-1; D might be TRBD1 (5 bases). Trimming took 4 bases from V and 0 from J, leaving 12 bases between them. The CDR3 covers 15 residues. Germline CDR1 LNHDA, CDR2 SQIVND (reference sequence).

The V call is TRBV20-1, the J call TRBJ2-6; D is unclear. The V end lost 5 bases, the J end lost 4 bases, and 24 bases lay between the germline ends. Germline CDR1 DFQATT, CDR2 SNEGSKA (reference sequence). The CDR3 has 18 residues. The CDR3 bases are TGCAGTGCTGCCCCCCAGCGCAATCCTGGCCTGGGGGCCAACGTCCTGACTTTC. Amino acid sequence: CSAAPQRNPGLGANVLTF.

There are many counts of this clonotype. The chain has TRBV27 and TRBJ2-1; 7 positions match TRBD2. This CDR3 spans 17 amino acids. With V trimmed by 4 bases and J by 4 bases, 13 bases remained unmatched. The germline V gene has CDR1 MNHEY and CDR2 SMNVEV (reference sequence). CDR3 loop: CASSYSFPGTTYNEQFF. The DNA for the CDR3 is TGTGCCAGCAGTTACTCCTTCCCCGGGACTACGTACAATGAGCAGTTCTTC.

This chain connects TRBV12-5 to TRBJ1-1, with D tentatively TRBD1 (6 bases). In germline, CDR1 is LGHNT, CDR2 FRNRAP. This CDR3 has 15 residues. With 1 base removed from V and 0 bases from J, the gap between germline ends came to 9 bases. The CDR3 DNA follows: TGTGCTAGTGGTTTGGACAGGGCCATGAACACTGAAGCTTTCTTT. Amino acids: CASGLDRAMNTEAFF.

The sample holds many counts of this clonotype. V and J are TRBV24-1 and TRBJ2-1, with D possibly called TRBD1 or TRBD2 (5 bases each). Germline lookup yields CDR1 KGHDR and CDR2 SFDVKD. This CDR3 has 13 residues. The germline V and J ends were trimmed by 9 bases and 4 bases, with 12 bases remaining between them. CDR3 coding DNA: TGTGCCACCCGCAGAGGGGCTTACAATGAGCAGTTCTTC. This translates into CATRRGAYNEQFF.

This clonotype showed up many times. One junction end does not reproduce the germline sequence, and a read error may be involved. J is TRBJ2-1 and V is TRBV27; D not certain. The CDR3 has 14 residues. CDR1 is MNHEY, CDR2 SMNVEV, per germline (reference sequence). The CDR3 region is CASSQAFSDNEQFF. The CDR3 region has the DNA TGTGCCAGCAGTCAAGCGTTCTCCGACAATGAGCAGTTCTTC.

The J gene is TRBJ2-3, the V gene TRBV3-1; 8 bases are shared with TRBD2. The junction had 7 bases not matched to a gene; V was cut back by 1 base and J by 4 bases. This CDR3 has 16 amino acids. CDR1 and CDR2 (germline): LGHDT, YNNKEL (reference sequence). The CDR3, as DNA: TGTGCCAGCAGCCAAGTCGGTGACGGGAGGGCAGATACGCAGTATTTT. Its protein product is CASSQVGDGRADTQYF.

V and J are TRBV7-6 and TRBJ2-1; TRBD1 aligns across 7 bases. J lost 10 bases, V lost 5 bases, and 11 bases had no gene match. Germline values: CDR1 SGHVS, CDR2 FNYEAQ. There are 14 residues in the CDR3. The CDR3 reads CASSIQLGQEEQFF. DNA for the CDR3: TGTGCCAGCAGCATTCAACTCGGACAGGAAGAGCAGTTCTTC.

In its sample, this clonotype was seen many times. This rearrangement joins TRBV6-2 or TRBV6-3 to TRBJ1-5; no clear D gene. This CDR3 comprises 12 residues. V lost 0 bases and J lost 9, with 6 bases in between. The V gene's germline CDR1 is MNHEY and CDR2 SVGEGT. CDR3 DNA sequence: TGTGCCAGCAGTTACTCGACCGGGCCCCAGCATTTT. Amino acid sequence: CASSYSTGPQHF.